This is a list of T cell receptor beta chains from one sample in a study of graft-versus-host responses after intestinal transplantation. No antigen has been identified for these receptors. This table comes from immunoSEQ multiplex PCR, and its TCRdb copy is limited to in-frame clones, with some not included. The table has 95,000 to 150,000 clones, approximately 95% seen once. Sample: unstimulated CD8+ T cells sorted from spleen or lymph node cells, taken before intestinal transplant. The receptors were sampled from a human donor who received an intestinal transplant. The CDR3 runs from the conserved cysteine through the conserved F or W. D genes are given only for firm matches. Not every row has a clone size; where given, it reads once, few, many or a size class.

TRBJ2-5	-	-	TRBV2	CASSEVPGEGETQYF	TGTGCCAGCAGTGAAGTACCGGGAGAAGGAGAGACCCAGTACTTC
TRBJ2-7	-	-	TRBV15	CATSRAGETYEQYF	TGTGCCACCAGCAGAGCCGGCGAGACCTACGAGCAGTACTTC
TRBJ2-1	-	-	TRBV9	CASSQSGQGAYNEQFF	TGTGCCAGCAGCCAGTCAGGGCAGGGTGCCTACAATGAGCAGTTCTTC
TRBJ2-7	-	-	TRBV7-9	CASSPPGPRFAYEQYF	TGTGCCAGCAGCCCCCCCGGCCCCCGGTTCGCCTACGAGCAGTACTTC
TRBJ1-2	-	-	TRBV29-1	CSVDDPRGANYGYTF	TGCAGCGTTGATGACCCCCGCGGGGCTAACTATGGCTACACCTTC
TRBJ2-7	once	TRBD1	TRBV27	CASSLGQGNSYEQYF	TGTGCCAGCAGTTTAGGACAGGGGAACTCCTACGAGCAGTACTTC
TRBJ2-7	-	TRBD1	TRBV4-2	CASSQGGQGYEQYF	TGTGCCAGCAGCCAAGGGGGACAGGGCTACGAGCAGTACTTC
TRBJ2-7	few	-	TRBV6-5	CASSYLGGAYEQYF	TGTGCCAGCAGTTACTTGGGGGGCGCATACGAGCAGTACTTC
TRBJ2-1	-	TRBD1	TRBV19	CASSIEGTGYYNEQFF	TGTGCCAGTAGTATAGAGGGGACAGGGTACTACAATGAGCAGTTCTTC
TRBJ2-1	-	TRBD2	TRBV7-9	CASSSHPGLAGSYNEQFF	TGTGCCAGCAGCTCACATCCGGGACTAGCGGGAAGCTACAATGAGCAGTTCTTC
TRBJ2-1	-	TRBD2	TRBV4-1	CASTLTGERETYNEQFF	TGCGCCAGCACGCTAACGGGGGAGCGGGAGACCTACAATGAGCAGTTCTTC
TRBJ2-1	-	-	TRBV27	CASSLFGGRRSDEQFF	TGTGCCAGCAGTTTATTTGGGGGGAGGCGTTCGGATGAGCAGTTCTTC
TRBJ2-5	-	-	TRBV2	CASLNRKETQYF	TGTGCCAGCTTAAACAGGAAAGAGACCCAGTACTTC
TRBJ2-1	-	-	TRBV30	CAWRERGGRAELEIYNEQFF	TGTGCCTGGAGGGAACGAGGGGGACGAGCGGAATTAGAGATTTACAATGAGCAGTTCTTC
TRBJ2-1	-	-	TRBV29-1	CSVEWDSNYNEQFF	TGCAGCGTTGAATGGGACTCGAACTACAATGAGCAGTTCTTC
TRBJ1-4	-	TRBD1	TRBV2	CASSEFGTVNEKLFF	TGTGCCAGCAGTGAATTTGGGACAGTTAATGAAAAACTGTTTTTT
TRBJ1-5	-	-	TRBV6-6	CASSYRTPYSNQPQHF	TGTGCCAGCAGTTATCGGACGCCCTATAGCAATCAGCCCCAGCATTTT
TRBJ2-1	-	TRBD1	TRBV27	CASSLSGTGAYNEQFF	TGTGCCAGCAGTTTATCGGGGACAGGGGCTTATAATGAGCAGTTCTTC
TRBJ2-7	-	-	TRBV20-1	CSARQGMYF	TGCAGTGCTAGACAGGGGATGTACTTC
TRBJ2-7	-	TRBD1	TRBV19	CASSVTGAWGYYEQYF	TGTGCCAGTAGTGTTACAGGGGCCTGGGGCTACTACGAGCAGTACTTC
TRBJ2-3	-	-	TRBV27	CASSYEGLSTDTQYF	TGTGCCAGCAGTTATGAGGGGCTCTCGACAGATACGCAGTATTTT
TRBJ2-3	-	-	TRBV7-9	CASSYFSGRNTDTQYF	TGTGCCAGCAGCTACTTCAGCGGACGCAACACAGATACGCAGTATTTT
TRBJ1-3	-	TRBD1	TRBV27	CASSPYETGSGNTIYF	TGTGCCAGCAGTCCATATGAGACAGGGTCAGGAAACACCATATATTTT